Sequencing of this TCR beta chain was carried out in a study of post-analysis software for immune sequencing data. Study conclusions and caveats: Multiple sclerosis was associated with a significant reduction in normalized Chao1 diversity relative to controls. TRBV segments more frequent in patients than in controls numbered five and included TRBV5-6, TRBV5-1 and TRBV20-1.

Each TCR beta cDNA library carried unique molecular identifiers. TCRdb analysed the PCR reads with MiXCR anew, one entry per CDR3 protein. Counted here are hundreds of thousands of distinct CDR3 sequences, approximately 50% occurring once; the ten biggest clones make up approximately 4.5%. The CDR3 is 16 residues long. Deletions cut 1 base from V and 0 bases from J, with 12 bases between. Germline values: CDR1 LGHDT, CDR2 YNNKEL (reference sequence). Comment on this clonotype: As yet, its antigen is unknown.

The receptor was isolated from a girl aged 10 to 17 with multiple sclerosis. The sample was blood. The V call is TRBV3-1, the J call TRBJ1-2, with D possibly matching TRBD1 (6 bases). CDR3 sequence: CASSQVWGQANYGYTF. Written as DNA, the CDR3 is TGTGCCAGCAGCCAAGTTTGGGGGCAAGCTAACTATGGCTACACCTTC.